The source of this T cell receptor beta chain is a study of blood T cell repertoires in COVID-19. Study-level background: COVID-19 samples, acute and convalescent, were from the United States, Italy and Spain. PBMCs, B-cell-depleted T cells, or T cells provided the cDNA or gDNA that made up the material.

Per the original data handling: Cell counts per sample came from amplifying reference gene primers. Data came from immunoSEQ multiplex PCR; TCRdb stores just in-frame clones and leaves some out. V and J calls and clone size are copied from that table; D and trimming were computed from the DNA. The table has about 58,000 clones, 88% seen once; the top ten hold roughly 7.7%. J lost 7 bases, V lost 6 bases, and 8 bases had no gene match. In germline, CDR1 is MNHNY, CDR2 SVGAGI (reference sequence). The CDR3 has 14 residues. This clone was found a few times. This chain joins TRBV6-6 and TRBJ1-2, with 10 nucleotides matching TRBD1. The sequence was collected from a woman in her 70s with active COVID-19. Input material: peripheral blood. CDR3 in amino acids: CASRPPGQGSGYTF. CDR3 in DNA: TGTGCCAGCAGGCCACCGGGACAGGGGAGTGGCTACACCTTC.